This T cell receptor beta chain emerged from a study of monozygotic twins with inflammatory bowel disease. For each CDR3 protein, TCRdb gives one entry from its re-call of the 5' RACE reads, without DNA. This sample's clone table lists hundreds of thousands of distinct CDR3 sequences. The CDR3 length is 15 residues. Sequencing was done on a sample of blood. This sequence originates from a human donor with ulcerative colitis or Crohn's disease, or a healthy co-twin of an affected twin (not recorded which). V gene TRBV12-3 or TRBV12-4 combines with J gene TRBJ1-4; there is no DNA to check the TCRdb D call of TRBD1. CDR3 protein: CASSLKVQGKEKLFF.